The 3 T cell receptor beta chains below all came from one sample that was sequenced in a study of PD-1 blockade in classical Hodgkin lymphoma. Brentuximab vedotin exposure varied among the patients, all of whom had relapsed after autologous stem cell transplantation. Purification of CD4+ T cells from thawed PBMCs was performed via magnetic negative selection. Libraries were prepared by immunoSEQ multiplex PCR; TCRdb keeps only in-frame clonotypes and omits some of them. The sample holds about 35,000 clones, approximately 92% seen once. The material was CD4+ T cells from blood, obtained at baseline. The receptors shown here come from a human donor with classical Hodgkin lymphoma.

This clone was recorded only once. The chain carries TRBV11-1 and TRBJ2-6, with D uncertain. The CDR3 runs to 13 residues. Germline CDR1 is SGHAT and CDR2 is FQDESV (reference sequence). V was pared by 7 bases and J by 2 bases, with 6 bases between. The CDR3 DNA is TGTGCCAGCACCTTGACTGGGGCCAACGTCCTGACTTTC. Translation: CASTLTGANVLTF.

This clone is a singleton in its sample. The gene calls are TRBV10-3 and TRBJ1-2; D not resolved. The germline V and J ends were trimmed by 0 bases and 4 bases, with 6 bases remaining between them. The CDR3 is made up of 13 amino acids. Germline values: CDR1 ENHRY, CDR2 SYGVKD. The CDR3 region has the DNA TGTGCCATCAGTGAGTCGAAGCGCTATGGCTACACCTTC. Amino acids: CAISESKRYGYTF.

This rearrangement joins TRBV15 to TRBJ2-1; 10 bases are a match to TRBD1. Germline values: CDR1 LNHNV, CDR2 YYDKDF (reference sequence). V lost 0 bases and J lost 5; bases outside the gene matches: 10. The CDR3 spans 18 residues. CDR3 protein: CATSRDTFLGQGNNEQFF. In DNA, the CDR3 is TGTGCCACCAGCAGAGATACTTTTTTGGGACAGGGGAACAATGAGCAGTTCTTC.